The clone carrying this T cell receptor beta chain has only a few counts. As originally analysed: Nucleated cell counts were estimated from reference gene primer amplification. Method: immunoSEQ multiplex PCR; TCRdb's copy keeps in-frame clones and lacks some. V and J calls and clone size are given by that table; D and trimming were obtained from the DNA. The table includes fewer than 450,000 clones, roughly 90% detected once. These data originate in a study of blood T cell repertoires in COVID-19. About the study: The samples span acute and convalescent COVID-19 from the United States, Italy and Spain. Sample material is recorded as cDNA or gDNA derived from T cells, B-cell-depleted T cells, or PBMCs.

The germline V gene encodes CDR1 LNHDA and CDR2 SQIVND (reference sequence). Trimming pared 3 bases from V and 5 bases from J, leaving 11 bases between. The CDR3 has 13 residues. Individuals aged about 18 to 90 years were recruited from roughly 23 US areas. Sequencing was performed on PBMCs or T cells enriched from blood (not recorded which). The chain is built from TRBV19 and TRBJ2-7; a weak D match, TRBD2 (5 bases). The sequence came from a woman in her 40s with acute COVID-19. The CDR3 here is CASSMTGRNEQYF. Written as DNA, the CDR3 is TGTGCCAGTAGTATGACTGGGAGAAACGAGCAGTACTTC.